The rows below give T cell receptor beta chains drawn from one sample of a study of T-cell memory formation after mild COVID-19. TCRdb redid the calling of the 5' RACE reads with MiXCR, one entry per CDR3 protein. The profile shows 350,000 or so distinct CDR3 sequences, under 25% of them singletons. The sequencing sample was made of PBMCs or a T cell subset sorted from them (not recorded which). Receptor source: an adult woman who had mild COVID-19 (a few samples of this study predate the infection). Cell type and time point are not known. CDR3s include the opening cysteine and the closing phenylalanine or tryptophan. The D gene is left open where the match is weak. Size is omitted from some rows. Given values are once, few, many or a class for expanded clones.

J	size	D	V	DNA	CDR3
TRBJ1-1	-	-	TRBV11-3	TGTGCCAGCAGCCCCCGGACACCCCCTGAAGCTTTCTTT	CASSPRTPPEAFF
TRBJ1-2	few	-	TRBV2	TGTGCCAGCAGTCGGGGGGCAAACTATGGCTACACCTTC	CASSRGANYGYTF
TRBJ1-5	-	-	TRBV5-1	TGCGCCAGCAGCCATTCGGGGGGGCCCAATCAGCCCCAGCATTTT	CASSHSGGPNQPQHF
TRBJ2-2	-	-	TRBV7-2	TGTGCCAGCAGCCATTACTTCCTCACCGGGGAGCTGTTTTTT	CASSHYFLTGELFF
TRBJ2-5	-	TRBD2	TRBV15	TGTGCCACCAGCCGACTCGGGGGGGAGACCCAGTACTTC	CATSRLGGETQYF
TRBJ2-7	-	-	TRBV13	TGTGCCAGCTCCCAGGGCGGGACAGCCCCCTACGAGCAGTACTTC	CASSQGGTAPYEQYF
TRBJ2-3	few	-	TRBV11-2	TGTGCCAGCAGCTTAGCCCGACAGGCGAATACGCAGTATTTT	CASSLARQANTQYF
TRBJ1-2	-	-	TRBV6-1	TGTGCCAGCAGGGTGACAGTCGATGGCTACACCTTC	CASRVTVDGYTF
TRBJ2-3	-	-	TRBV14	TGTGCCAGCAGCCCGGGACATACGACGCAGTATTTT	CASSPGHTTQYF
TRBJ2-5	few	TRBD2	TRBV24-1	TGTGCCACCAGTGGCTCACCGGGGGGGCGTGATCGGGAGACCCAGTACTTC	CATSGSPGGRDRETQYF
TRBJ2-5	many	TRBD1	TRBV5-1	TGCGCCAGCATGGTGACAGGGGGGAGAGAGACCCAGTACTTC	CASMVTGGRETQYF
TRBJ1-1	few	-	TRBV12-3/TRBV12-4	TGTGCCAGCAGATACTCTCCAACAGGGTTGAACACTGAAGCTTTCTTT	CASRYSPTGLNTEAFF
TRBJ2-3	-	TRBD2	TRBV29-1	TGCAGCGCGAGGGAGGGTGGGGATACGCAGTATTTT	CSAREGGDTQYF
TRBJ2-1	-	TRBD2	TRBV24-1	TGTGCCACCAGTGCGGCTAGCGGGACGTACAATGAGCAGTTCTTC	CATSAASGTYNEQFF
TRBJ1-6	once	-	TRBV5-5	TGTGCCAGCACCGAGCTCCAGGGTTCGATCCACTTT	CASTELQGSIHF
TRBJ2-1	-	-	TRBV7-6	TGTGCCAGCAGTCCTACTCGGGGTCCTAACAATGAGCAGTTCTTC	CASSPTRGPNNEQFF
TRBJ2-7	few	-	TRBV6-2/TRBV6-3	TGTGCCAGCAGAATCACTCGGGAGCAGTACTTC	CASRITREQYF
TRBJ2-7	-	-	TRBV27	TGTGCCAGCAGTAGTCGCCAGGCCTACGAGCAGTACTTC	CASSSRQAYEQYF
TRBJ2-2	-	-	TRBV20-1	TGCAGTGCTAGTCCGGGACAACAGAACACCGGGGAGCTGTTTTTT	CSASPGQQNTGELFF
TRBJ2-2	-	TRBD1	TRBV12-3/TRBV12-4	TGTGCCAGCAGTCTAAAGGTGGACAGGGGGCTTGTCACCGGGGAGCTGTTTTTT	CASSLKVDRGLVTGELFF
TRBJ1-6	many	-	TRBV20-1	TGCAGTGCCCGAGCGGGGGGACACTATAATTCACCCCTCCACTTT	CSARAGGHYNSPLHF
TRBJ2-1	-	TRBD2	TRBV12-3/TRBV12-4	TGTGCCAGCAGACCGGGACTAGCGGGAGGGCCTGAGTTCTTC	CASRPGLAGGPEFF
TRBJ2-7	-	-	TRBV2	TGTGCCAGCAGTGAAGTCGCGGGCCCCTCCTACGAGCAGTACTTC	CASSEVAGPSYEQYF
TRBJ2-5	few	TRBD1	TRBV7-8	TGTGCCAGCAGCCTATGGACAGGACACGAGACCCAGTACTTC	CASSLWTGHETQYF
TRBJ2-5	-	TRBD2	TRBV5-1	TGCGCCAGCAGCCTACCGGGACTAGCGGGGTCGATAGAGACCCAGTACTTC	CASSLPGLAGSIETQYF
TRBJ2-3	-	TRBD2	TRBV4-2	TGTGCCAGCACTATAAGCGGGGGAGGCACAGATACGCAGTATTTT	CASTISGGGTDTQYF
TRBJ2-1	once	TRBD2	TRBV24-1	TGTGCCACGACTAGCGGGGGCAATGAGCAGTTCTTC	CATTSGGNEQFF
TRBJ2-1	-	-	TRBV7-3	TGTGCCAGCAGCTTAGGAGGCAGGGTCAGCTACAATGAGCAGTTCTTC	CASSLGGRVSYNEQFF
TRBJ2-7	-	-	TRBV11-2	TGTGCCAGCAGCTTAGAGTTATTAAGGACCTACGAGCAGTACTTC	CASSLELLRTYEQYF
TRBJ1-1	-	TRBD1	TRBV7-2	TGTGCCAGCAGCACCCGGACAGGGGAAGGTGAAGCTTTCTTT	CASSTRTGEGEAFF
TRBJ2-3	many	TRBD2	TRBV5-4	TGTGCCAGCAGCTCACTACTAGGGGAGGGTGAGACGCAGTATTTT	CASSSLLGEGETQYF
TRBJ1-2	-	TRBD1	TRBV10-3	TGTGCCATCAGTAAAACAGGGGGCGCTGAGGGCTACACCTTC	CAISKTGGAEGYTF
TRBJ1-5	-	-	TRBV19	TGTGCCAGTAGTATAGCCACGGATCAGCCCCAGCATTTT	CASSIATDQPQHF
TRBJ2-1	-	TRBD1	TRBV24-1	TGTGCCACCAGTGACCGACAGGGACGGTCCTACAATGAGCAGTTCTTC	CATSDRQGRSYNEQFF
TRBJ2-7	-	-	TRBV24-1	TGTGCCACCATGGGGGAGACCTACGAGCAGTACTTC	CATMGETYEQYF
TRBJ2-3	-	TRBD2	TRBV4-1	TGCGCCAGCAGCCAAGGACTAGCGGGGGTCCTTGGCACAGATACGCAGTATTTT	CASSQGLAGVLGTDTQYF